What follows are 21 T cell receptor beta chains derived from one specimen sequenced in a study of blood T cell repertoires in COVID-19. Some clones are missing from TCRdb's copy, which holds only in-frame ones; the method was immunoSEQ multiplex PCR. The data show 15,000 to 20,000 clones, with about four fifths seen just once and approximately 15% held by the top ten. Specimen: peripheral blood. The receptors come from a man in his forties with active or convalescent COVID-19.

J is TRBJ1-5 and V is TRBV6-1, with TRBD1 as a possible D gene (6 bases). The length of the CDR3 is 15 residues. Trimming removed 3 bases from V and 4 bases from J, with 13 bases in between. The germline V gene has CDR1 MNHNS and CDR2 SASEGT. DNA of the CDR3: TGTGCCAGCAGTGACAGGGGAATTTGGAATCAGCCCCAGCATTTT. Translating gives CASSDRGIWNQPQHF.

J is TRBJ1-1 and V is TRBV7-9; 7 bases are a match to TRBD1. Unmatched junction bases numbered 6, after V lost 3 bases and J lost 5 bases. Germline lookup yields CDR1 SEHNR and CDR2 FQNEAQ (reference sequence). The CDR3 contains 14 residues. The CDR3 nucleotides are TGTGCCAGCAGCTTCGAGGCAGGGGGGACTGAAGCTTTCTTT. This translates into CASSFEAGGTEAFF.

The chain couples TRBV6-5 to TRBJ2-7, with D perhaps TRBD2 (6 bases). Looked up from germline, CDR1 is MNHEY and CDR2 is SVGAGI. The CDR3 is 13 residues long. The germline V and J ends were trimmed by 2 bases and 3 bases, with 8 bases remaining between them. The CDR3 sequence: CASSYNGGYEQYF. The CDR3 DNA is TGTGCCAGCAGTTACAACGGGGGCTACGAGCAGTACTTC.

This clone appeared once. The V gene is TRBV7-9, the J gene TRBJ2-7; 11 positions agree with TRBD2. Trimming removed 1 base from V and 5 bases from J; junction bases left unmatched: 4. This CDR3 is built from 15 residues. From germline, CDR1 is SEHNR and CDR2 FQNEAQ (reference sequence). This CDR3 is CASSLDLAGGHEQYF. The CDR3 DNA reads TGTGCCAGCAGCTTAGATTTAGCGGGGGGGCACGAGCAGTACTTC.

The V gene is TRBV2, the J gene TRBJ1-1; 8 nucleotides align to TRBD1. Germline loops: CDR1 SNHLY, CDR2 FYNNEI. With V trimmed by 6 bases and J by 6 bases, 6 bases remained unmatched. The CDR3 runs to 13 residues. The CDR3 DNA sequence: TGTGCCAGCAGGAGCGACAGGGGAGCTGAAGCTTTCTTT. Its protein is CASRSDRGAEAFF.

The CDR3 DNA sequence: TGCGCCAGCAGCCCGGAGATAGCGGGGGGCCGGGAGACCCAGTACTTC. It encodes CASSPEIAGGRETQYF. The chain uses TRBV5-1 and TRBJ2-5; 10 positions match TRBD2. The CDR3 has 16 amino acids. V shed 4 bases, J shed 5 bases, and the junction held 11 bases outside the gene matches. CDR1 and CDR2 (germline): SGHRS, YFSETQ. Together with reference TRBV5-1 and TRBJ2-5, the CDR3 gives the full variable domain: KAGVTQTPRYLIKTRGQQVTLSCSPISGHRSVSWYQQTPGQGLQFLFEYFSETQRNKGNFPGRFSGRQFSNSRSEMNVSTLELGDSALYLCASSPEIAGGRETQYFGPGTRLLVL.

This rearrangement joins TRBV7-5 to TRBJ2-4; TRBD1 reflects the table's D call only, with no check against the DNA. TRBV7-5 is annotated as a pseudogene. This CDR3 has 15 residues. The CDR3 here is CARSVTRTGENIQYF. The CDR3 nucleotides are TGTGCCAGAAGCGTAACGCGGACAGGCGAAAACATTCAGTACTTC.

This clone was observed a single time. The V and J genes are TRBV19 and TRBJ2-7, with TRBD1 matching over 7 bases. After removal of 6 bases from V and 9 bases from J, the junction contained 11 bases not matched to a gene. The CDR3 totals 13 residues. Germline CDR1 and CDR2: LNHDA and SQIVND (reference sequence). As DNA, the CDR3 is TGTGCCAGTAGCCCCGGACAGGCACGAGGGCAGTACTTC. Translated: CASSPGQARGQYF.

The chain employs TRBV5-4 and TRBJ1-2; TRBD1 matches 7 bases. The V gene end was trimmed by 0 bases and the J gene end by 4 bases; junction bases not matched to a gene: 6. Germline lookup yields CDR1 SGHNT and CDR2 YYREEE (reference sequence). The CDR3 is made up of 15 amino acids. The CDR3 spells CASSLEAGQVYGYTF. CDR3 sequence (DNA): TGTGCCAGCAGCTTGGAGGCCGGACAGGTCTATGGCTACACCTTC.

The V and J genes are TRBV4-2 and TRBJ2-2; D ambiguous. The CDR3 runs to 18 residues. The germline gives CDR1 LGHNA, CDR2 YNFKEQ. Trimming shortened V by 4 bases and J by 3 bases, and 21 bases separated the two germline ends. In DNA form, the CDR3 reads TGTGCCAGCAGCCCGCTCGACCCATACTTAGGAGACACCGGGGAGCTGTTTTTT. This gives the protein CASSPLDPYLGDTGELFF.

The J gene is TRBJ2-7, the V gene TRBV10-2, with 11 bases fitting TRBD2. J gave up 2 bases and V 6 bases, and 6 bases lay outside the gene matches. Germline CDR1 WSHSY, CDR2 SAAADI. CDR3 length: 15 residues. The CDR3 here is CASRVTSGGTYEQYF. CDR3 nucleotides: TGCGCCAGCAGGGTTACTAGCGGGGGCACCTACGAGCAGTACTTC.

This clone has more than one count but fewer than ten. The chain is built from TRBV7-2 and TRBJ2-1; D possibly corresponds to TRBD1 (6 bases). V was cut by 0 bases and J by 7 bases, with 19 bases left in between. The CDR3 is 17 amino acids. CDR1 SGHTA and CDR2 FQGNSA come from the germline V gene. CDR3 protein: CASSLATGYMRGNEQFF. The CDR3 coding sequence is TGTGCCAGCAGCTTAGCCACAGGGTACATGAGGGGAAATGAGCAGTTCTTC.

There are a few counts of this clone. V gene TRBV2 combines with J gene TRBJ2-7, with D perhaps TRBD2 (5 bases). The germline V gene has CDR1 SNHLY and CDR2 FYNNEI. This CDR3 is 16 amino acids long. Trimming left V 6 bases short and J 1 base short, with 19 bases between. In nucleotides, the CDR3 is TGTGCCAGCAGCGATCTTGGTGGCGGGCGGTCCTACGAGCAGTACTTC. It codes for CASSDLGGGRSYEQYF.

The CDR3 spells CASSLRDSHPNEQFF. Here the CDR3 DNA reads TGCGCCAGCAGCTTGCGGGACTCCCACCCCAATGAGCAGTTCTTC. The chain is built from TRBV10-1 and TRBJ2-1; maybe TRBD2 (6 bases). With 6 bases removed from V and 6 bases from J, the gap between germline ends came to 18 bases. The CDR3 length is 15 residues. Germline assignment: CDR1 WNHNN and CDR2 SYGVQD (reference sequence).

The chain links TRBV28 to TRBJ1-5; TRBD1 agrees at 12 bases. This CDR3 region has 19 residues. CDR1 and CDR2 (germline): MDHEN, SYDVKM. Germline trimming cut 8 bases from V and 7 bases from J; bases unmatched to any gene: 21. The CDR3 sequence: CASSGASRDRGRRFQPQHF. The CDR3 region has the DNA TGTGCCAGCTCCGGCGCCTCCCGGGACAGGGGGCGGAGGTTCCAGCCCCAGCATTTT.

This chain connects TRBV7-9 to TRBJ1-2; 9 bases align to TRBD1. The V gene's germline CDR1 is SEHNR and CDR2 FQNEAQ (reference sequence). CDR3 length: 13 residues. With V trimmed by 5 bases and J by 8 bases, 6 bases remained unmatched. In nucleotides, the CDR3 is TGTGCCAGCAGCGGGACAGGGAGTGGGGGCTACACCTTC. Translated: CASSGTGSGGYTF.

The chain employs TRBV14 and TRBJ1-4; TRBD1 matches at 7 bases. V lost 0 bases, J lost 7 bases, and 23 bases stayed unmatched. The CDR3 is 21 amino acids. CDR1 is SGHDN, CDR2 FVKESK, per germline. This CDR3 reads CASSQDRAARGQRILREKLFF. The DNA of the CDR3 is TGTGCCAGCAGCCAAGACAGGGCCGCGCGGGGACAGAGGATTTTGCGTGAAAAACTGTTTTTT. Full variable domain (missing parts from reference TRBV14 and TRBJ1-4): EAGVTQFPSHSVIEKGQTVTLRCDPISGHDNLYWYRRVMGKEIKFLLHFVKESKQDESGMPNNRFLAERTGGTYSTLKVQPAELEDSGVYFCASSQDRAARGQRILREKLFFGSGTQLSVL.

The V call is TRBV29-1, the J call TRBJ1-2, with 7 bases fitting TRBD1. Germline V gene data show CDR1 as SQVTM and CDR2 as ANQGSEA. The CDR3 spans 13 residues. Trimming cost V 6 bases and J 1 base; bases outside gene matches: 5. The CDR3 nucleotides are TGCAGCGTGTGGACAGGATTTAACTATGGCTACACCTTC. Translated: CSVWTGFNYGYTF. Full variable domain (remainder filled in from reference TRBV29-1 and TRBJ1-2): SAVISQKPSRDICQRGTSLTIQCQVDSQVTMMFWYRQQPGQSLTLIATANQGSEATYESGFVIDKFPISRPNLTFSTLTVSNMSPEDSSIYLCSVWTGFNYGYTFGSGTRLTVV.

V is TRBV12-5 and J is TRBJ2-2; D may be TRBD1 (5 bases). This CDR3 is 15 amino acids long. The V gene's germline CDR1 is LGHNT and CDR2 FRNRAP. Trimming stripped 0 bases from V and 6 bases from J, with 11 bases between. The CDR3: CASGLVLKGSGELFF. The CDR3 bases are TGTGCTAGTGGTTTGGTACTGAAGGGGTCCGGGGAGCTGTTTTTT. The full variable domain, completed using reference TRBV12-5 and TRBJ2-2, is DARVTQTPRHKVTEMGQEVTMRCQPILGHNTVFWYRQTMMQGLELLAYFRNRAPLDDSGMPKDRFSAEMPDATLATLKIQPSEPRDSAVYFCASGLVLKGSGELFFGEGSRLTVL.

The V call is TRBV2, the J call TRBJ1-1, with a tentative D call TRBD1 (6 bases). Trimming removed 4 bases from V and 8 bases from J, with 8 bases in between. Germline V gene lookup returns CDR1 SNHLY and CDR2 FYNNEI. This CDR3 region has 11 residues. CDR3 region: CASSAGTEAFF. The CDR3 region has the DNA TGTGCCAGCAGTGCGGGGACAGAAGCTTTCTTT.

The rearrangement uses TRBV29-1 and TRBJ1-1; TRBD1 might be the D (5 bases). CDR1 is SQVTM and CDR2 is ANQGSEA in the germline V gene. The CDR3 is 13 residues long. The V gene lost 4 bases and the J gene lost 0 bases, with 9 bases spanning the gap. The CDR3: CSVVGLLNTEAFF. The CDR3 coding sequence is TGCAGCGTTGTGGGGCTTCTGAACACTGAAGCTTTCTTT.